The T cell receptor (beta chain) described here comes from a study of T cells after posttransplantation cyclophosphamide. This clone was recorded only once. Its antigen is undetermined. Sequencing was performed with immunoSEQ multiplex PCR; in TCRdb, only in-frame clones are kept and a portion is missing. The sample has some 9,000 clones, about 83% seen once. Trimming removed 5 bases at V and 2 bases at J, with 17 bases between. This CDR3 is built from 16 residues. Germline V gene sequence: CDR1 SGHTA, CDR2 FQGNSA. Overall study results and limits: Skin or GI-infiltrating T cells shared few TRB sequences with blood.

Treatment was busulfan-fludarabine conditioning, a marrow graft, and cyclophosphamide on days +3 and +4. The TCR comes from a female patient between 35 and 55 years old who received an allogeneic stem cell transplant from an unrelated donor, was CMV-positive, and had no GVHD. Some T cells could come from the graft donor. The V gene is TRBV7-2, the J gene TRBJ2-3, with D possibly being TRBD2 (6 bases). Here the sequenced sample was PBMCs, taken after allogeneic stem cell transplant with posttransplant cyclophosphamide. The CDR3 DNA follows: TGTGCCAGCAGCCCACGGACCCGGGGGACCACAGATACGCAGTATTTT. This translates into CASSPRTRGTTDTQYF.